Here is one TCR beta chain with its context. The sample is drawn from a study of cytomegalovirus exposure and HLA in healthy donors. Germline-derived CDR1 and CDR2 are LGHNA and YNFKEQ. The V segment lost 3 bases and the J segment 7 bases; nucleotides outside the gene matches: 7. CDR3 length equals 16 residues. Produced via immunoSEQ multiplex PCR; TCRdb's table is partial and in-frame only. The table has some 160,000 clones, 70% to 90% seen once. Sequenced input: PBMCs. The source is a man younger than 30 in good health and CMV-seronegative. The J gene is TRBJ2-1, the V gene TRBV4-2, with 12 bases aligning to TRBD2. In DNA form, the CDR3 reads TGTGCCAGCAGCCAGCGACTAGCGGGAGACGGGAATGAGCAGTTCTTC. Residues: CASSQRLAGDGNEQFF.